This record covers a single T cell receptor beta chain. The V segment lost 5 bases and the J segment 6 bases; nucleotides outside the gene matches: 7. Germline V gene data show CDR1 as SGDLS and CDR2 as YYNGEE. CDR3 length: 14 amino acids. These data belong to a study of blood T cell repertoires in COVID-19. The method was immunoSEQ multiplex PCR; TCRdb's version includes in-frame clones alone and lacks a portion of them. The sample yields about 110,000 clones, under 80% seen once. Sequenced material: peripheral blood. The receptor was derived from a woman between 65 and 79 years old with acute or convalescent COVID-19. The chain employs TRBV9 and TRBJ2-1, with 8 nucleotides matching TRBD2. The CDR3 here is CASSITSGGNEQFF. CDR3 bases: TGTGCCAGCAGTATAACTAGCGGCGGCAATGAGCAGTTCTTC.